These 24 T cell receptor beta chains originate from one sample sequenced in a study of CD8 T cells in ankylosing spondylitis. General observations from the study: A TCR beta motif of under 10 highly homologous variants appeared characteristic of ankylosing spondylitis blood.

These receptors lack a known antigen. TCRdb fed the 5' RACE reads into MiXCR, producing one record per CDR3 protein. Of a few hundred thousand distinct CDR3 sequences in the sample, roughly 13% are singletons; the top ten hold nearly 7%. Input material: blood, either unsorted or a sorted T cell fraction (not recorded which). These receptors originate from a male donor with ankylosing spondylitis.

This clonotype was detected a few times. The chain is built from TRBV24-1 and TRBJ1-5, with TRBD1 identical over 8 bases. Germline assignment: CDR1 KGHDR and CDR2 SFDVKD. Germline trimming cut 4 bases from V and 2 bases from J; bases unmatched to any gene: 3. There are 15 residues in the CDR3. CDR3 region: CATSEPGQGNQPQHF. The CDR3 coding sequence is TGTGCCACCAGTGAGCCGGGACAGGGCAATCAGCCCCAGCATTTT.

At least ten counts were recorded for this clonotype. The J gene is TRBJ2-1, the V gene TRBV5-1, with D possibly matching TRBD2 (5 bases). Per germline, CDR1 SGHRS and CDR2 YFSETQ. V lost 0 bases, J lost 4 bases, and 11 bases lay in between. The CDR3 is made up of 15 amino acids. In DNA form, the CDR3 reads TGCGCCAGCAGCTTGGACGGGAACGCTTACAATGAGCAGTTCTTC. Translating gives CASSLDGNAYNEQFF.

The V call is TRBV5-1, the J call TRBJ2-4; 9 bases are a match to TRBD2. V was pared by 0 bases and J by 7 bases, with 14 bases of the junction left unmatched. The CDR3 is made up of 18 amino acids. Germline loops: CDR1 SGHRS, CDR2 YFSETQ. CDR3 DNA sequence: TGCGCCAGCAGCTTGGGCTTTGGCCGCGGTAGCGGGAGTAACATTCAGTACTTC. Translation gives CASSLGFGRGSGSNIQYF.

CDR3 region: CASSLTSKGTDTQYF. For the CDR3, the DNA is TGTGCCAGCAGTTTGACTAGCAAGGGCACAGATACGCAGTATTTT. The chain combines TRBV12-3 or TRBV12-4 with TRBJ2-3; TRBD2 matches at 7 bases. The CDR3 totals 15 residues. Trimming removed 3 bases from V and 1 base from J; junction bases left unmatched: 4.

This clonotype occurred a few times. The chain has TRBV6-1 and TRBJ2-2; the D gene is possibly TRBD2 (6 bases). The germline V gene has CDR1 MNHNS and CDR2 SASEGT. Trimming pared 8 bases from V and 1 base from J, leaving 11 bases between. The CDR3 contains 14 residues. DNA for the CDR3: TGTGCCAGCCGACGGGACTGGAACACCGGGGAGCTGTTTTTT. Protein sequence: CASRRDWNTGELFF.

This clonotype was counted between two and nine times. The chain uses TRBV29-1 and TRBJ2-1; D is unclear. Trimming removed 6 bases from V and 0 bases from J, with 18 bases in between. CDR1 SQVTM and CDR2 ANQGSEA come from the germline V gene. This CDR3 contains 16 residues. The CDR3 reads CSVVPHEVFSYNEQFF. The CDR3 DNA reads TGCAGCGTAGTACCACATGAGGTCTTCTCCTACAATGAGCAGTTCTTC.

V and J are TRBV20-1 and TRBJ1-5; TRBD1 is a possible D gene (6 bases). Germline V gene sequence: CDR1 DFQATT, CDR2 SNEGSKA (reference sequence). The CDR3 consists of 13 residues. The V gene lost 5 bases and the J gene lost 9 bases, with 17 bases spanning the gap. CDR3 region: CSAYRDPGGPQHF. Here the CDR3 DNA reads TGCAGTGCTTACAGGGATCCTGGGGGGCCCCAGCATTTT.

CDR3 loop: CASRWSNQPQHF. CDR3 coding DNA: TGTGCCAGTAGGTGGAGCAATCAGCCCCAGCATTTT. The chain couples TRBV19 to TRBJ1-5; D is uncertain. V was cut by 6 bases and J by 1 base, with 4 bases left in between. The CDR3 is made up of 12 amino acids. In germline, CDR1 is LNHDA, CDR2 SQIVND (reference sequence).

Details on this clonotype: This may arise from a read error, as a much more abundant clone is one base away. The chain joins TRBV15 to TRBJ1-1; D not certain. The CDR3 extends over 15 amino acids. Germline-derived CDR1 and CDR2 are LNHNV and YYDKDF (reference sequence). V was shortened by 0 bases and J by 3 bases, with 11 bases between the two germline ends. DNA for the CDR3: TGTGCCACCAGCAGAGATCTAGGGTGGGACACTGAAGCTTTCTTT. Protein sequence: CATSRDLGWDTEAFF.

The chain joins TRBV5-1 to TRBJ2-4; D might be TRBD2 (5 bases). Trimming took 2 bases from V and 2 from J, leaving 14 bases between them. The CDR3 totals 16 residues. Per germline, CDR1 SGHRS and CDR2 YFSETQ. The CDR3 is CASSFESRGSKNIQYF. CDR3 coding DNA: TGCGCCAGCAGCTTCGAGAGCCGAGGGTCCAAAAACATTCAGTACTTC. Full variable domain (remainder filled in from reference TRBV5-1 and TRBJ2-4): KAGVTQTPRYLIKTRGQQVTLSCSPISGHRSVSWYQQTPGQGLQFLFEYFSETQRNKGNFPGRFSGRQFSNSRSEMNVSTLELGDSALYLCASSFESRGSKNIQYFGAGTRLSVL.

This clonotype was counted many times. The chain recombines TRBV4-2 with TRBJ2-4, with 9 bases that match TRBD2. Trimming removed 1 base from V and 0 bases from J; junction bases left unmatched: 13. The CDR3 totals 20 residues. CDR1 and CDR2 from the germline V gene are LGHNA and YNFKEQ. This CDR3 reads CASSQVGEAGGRLAKNIQYF. CDR3 DNA: TGTGCCAGCAGCCAAGTAGGGGAAGCGGGAGGCCGGTTAGCCAAAAACATTCAGTACTTC.

The V and J genes are TRBV12-3 or TRBV12-4 and TRBJ2-7; D not certain. The length of the CDR3 is 14 residues. Trimming took off 5 bases at V and 0 bases at J, with 11 bases between the two ends. CDR3 loop: CASSAGISSYEQYV. DNA of the CDR3: TGTGCCAGCAGTGCCGGTATAAGCTCCTACGAGCAGTACGTC.

J is TRBJ2-1 and V is TRBV28; D remains unclear. Per the germline V gene, CDR1 is MDHEN and CDR2 is SYDVKM. Trimming removed 5 bases at V and 4 bases at J, with 12 bases between. The CDR3 is 14 residues long. CDR3 sequence (DNA): TGTGCCAGCAGTGGGGATCGGCCTTACAATGAGCAGTTCTTC. It translates to CASSGDRPYNEQFF.

This clonotype has ten or more counts. The V and J genes are TRBV7-6 and TRBJ2-1; no definite D call. Per germline, CDR1 SGHVS and CDR2 FNYEAQ. The CDR3 totals 16 residues. Trimming shortened V by 2 bases and J by 6 bases, and 17 bases separated the two germline ends. The CDR3 spells CASSLLFGEYGNEQFF. CDR3 in DNA: TGTGCCAGCAGCTTACTCTTTGGGGAATACGGCAATGAGCAGTTCTTC.

This clonotype appeared many times. J is TRBJ2-1 and V is TRBV29-1; tentative D call: TRBD1 (6 bases). V gave up 6 bases and J gave up 4 bases, with 19 bases separating them. Germline V gene data show CDR1 as SQVTM and CDR2 as ANQGSEA. The CDR3 is 15 residues long. The chain's CDR3 is CSVHSTGTVYNEQFF. The CDR3 bases are TGCAGCGTCCACTCTACAGGGACGGTGTACAATGAGCAGTTCTTC.

This clonotype was seen only a few times. The rearrangement joins TRBV7-8 to TRBJ2-7; TRBD1 or TRBD2 may be the D gene (5 bases each). The ends were cut back, 6 bases at V and 4 bases at J, with 16 bases in the middle. Germline assignment: CDR1 SGHVS and CDR2 FQNEAQ. CDR3 length equals 14 residues. The CDR3 is CASSPGTLGYEQYF. The DNA for the CDR3 is TGTGCCAGCAGTCCGGGGACCCTGGGTTACGAGCAGTACTTC. Variable domain in full (rest from reference TRBV7-8 and TRBJ2-7): GAGVSQSPRYKVAKRGQDVALRCDPISGHVSLFWYQQALGQGPEFLTYFQNEAQLDKSGLPSDRFFAERPEGSVSTLKIQRTQQEDSAVYLCASSPGTLGYEQYFGPGTRLTVT.

The chain links TRBV20-1 to TRBJ2-5; D is ambiguous. Germline V gives CDR1 DFQATT, CDR2 SNEGSKA (reference sequence). This CDR3 contains 13 residues. V was trimmed by 3 bases and J by 2 bases, leaving 10 bases between them. The CDR3 spells CSASYLAQETQYF. The CDR3 bases are TGCAGTGCTAGTTACTTGGCGCAAGAGACCCAGTACTTC.

This clonotype was counted only a few times. The chain uses TRBV5-1 and TRBJ2-3; D is unclear. The CDR3 is made up of 13 amino acids. Germline V lookup: CDR1 SGHRS, CDR2 YFSETQ. The V end was cut by 4 bases, the J end by 3 bases, with 9 bases between. For the CDR3, the DNA is TGCGCCAGCAGCGGGGTAGCTACAGATACGCAGTATTTT. Its translation is CASSGVATDTQYF.

The chain has TRBV12-3 or TRBV12-4 and TRBJ2-3; D gene uncertain. The CDR3 loop spans 15 amino acids. Trimming pared 1 base from V and 1 base from J, leaving 9 bases between. CDR3: CASSLEPSRTDTQYF. In DNA form, the CDR3 reads TGTGCCAGCAGTTTAGAACCCAGTCGCACAGATACGCAGTATTTT.

The sample holds a few counts of this clonotype. The rearrangement links TRBV12-3 or TRBV12-4 to TRBJ2-7; 9 bases map to TRBD2. This CDR3 region has 17 residues. Unmatched junction bases numbered 8, after V lost 0 bases and J lost 2 bases. CDR3 coding DNA: TGTGCCAGCAGTTTAGCGCTTGGGGCTAGCGGGACCTACGAGCAGTACTTC. This codes for CASSLALGASGTYEQYF.

This clonotype was counted a few times. CDR3 DNA sequence: TGCGCCAGCAGCTCCGGGACAGGGGGCGAAGGGGCCCAGTACTTC. Translated: CASSSGTGGEGAQYF. The chain couples TRBV5-1 to TRBJ2-5; 12 nucleotides agree with TRBD1. After removal of 3 bases from V and 9 bases from J, the junction contained 9 bases not matched to a gene. The CDR3 extends over 15 amino acids. CDR1 is SGHRS, CDR2 YFSETQ, per germline.

CDR3 in amino acids: CASKGDSDTQYF. The CDR3 region has the DNA TGTGCCAGCAAGGGGGACAGCGATACGCAGTATTTT. This chain joins TRBV2 and TRBJ2-3; 7 nucleotides match TRBD1. Germline assignment: CDR1 SNHLY and CDR2 FYNNEI. This CDR3 region has 12 residues. The trim removed 7 bases at V and 6 bases at J, leaving 4 bases unmatched. The variable domain in full, completed from reference TRBV2 and TRBJ2-3, reads EPEVTQTPSHQVTQMGQEVILRCVPISNHLYFYWYRQILGQKVEFLVSFYNNEISEKSEIFDDQFSVERPDGSNFTLKIRSTKLEDSAMYFCASKGDSDTQYFGPGTRLTVL.

This clonotype has just a few counts. This chain connects TRBV5-1 to TRBJ2-1, with 10 bases fitting TRBD2. The CDR3 covers 15 residues. After removal of 4 bases from V and 4 bases from J, the junction contained 5 bases not matched to a gene. Germline values: CDR1 SGHRS, CDR2 YFSETQ. CDR3 protein: CASSNGTSVYNEQFF. For the CDR3, the DNA is TGCGCCAGCAGCAACGGGACTAGCGTGTACAATGAGCAGTTCTTC.

The chain uses TRBV6-5 and TRBJ1-3; 8 nucleotides agree with TRBD1. The CDR3 sequence is 16 residues long. Germline V CDR1 and CDR2: MNHEY, SVGAGI. V lost 5 bases and J lost 2; bases outside the gene matches: 8. In DNA, the CDR3 is TGTGCCAGCAGTAACCTCAGGGGGCTGGCTGGAAACACCATATATTTT. As protein: CASSNLRGLAGNTIYF.